The clone carrying this T cell receptor (beta chain) was picked up many times. Amplification of TCR beta CDR3 regions was performed using RNA transcripts as template. When the TCR CDR3 underwent first-round RT-PCR, the HTBI primer set was used. Each CDR3 protein gets one entry after TCRdb re-called the multiplex PCR reads with MiXCR. The sample shows around 450,000 distinct CDR3 sequences, 15% to 18% of them seen only once. Germline-derived CDR1 and CDR2 are SQVTM and ANQGSEA. The CDR3 covers 15 residues. The V end lost 3 bases, the J end lost 0 bases, and 11 bases lay between the germline ends. These data belong to a study of T cells in Graves' hyperthyroidism and ophthalmopathy. Fresh peripheral blood, about 9.3 ml, yielded the PBMCs.

This sequence was found in a woman aged 18-29 years with Graves' hyperthyroidism. This chain uses TRBV29-1 with TRBJ2-2; D is unresolved. Sequencing used blood. The CDR3 nucleotides are TGCAGCGTTGAGTTCGGTAGTGCGAACACCGGGGAGCTGTTTTTT. Encoded protein: CSVEFGSANTGELFF.